Listed below are T cell receptor beta chains from one sample, sequenced in a study of response to subunit inactivated influenza vaccine. TCRdb re-analysed the RT-PCR reads in MiXCR, keeping a single row per CDR3 protein. The data hold 300,000 to 350,000 distinct CDR3 sequences, with around a fifth observed a single time. Sequenced here: PBMCs from blood, sampled about 20 months after vaccination. The receptor set was obtained from a man between 50 and 75 years old who received an inactivated influenza vaccine. The CDR3 runs from the conserved cysteine through the conserved F or W. The D gene is left open where the match is weak. A clone size is listed for some rows: how often the clone was seen (once, few, many), or a class if it is expanded.

V	D	size	J	CDR3	DNA
TRBV5-4	NA	NA	TRBJ2-2	CASSLASGTGELFF	TGTGCCAGCAGCTTGGCGTCAGGGACCGGGGAGCTGTTTTTT
TRBV24-1	NA	NA	TRBJ2-1	CATSDPGPHYNEQFF	TGTGCCACCAGTGACCCGGGACCACACTACAATGAGCAGTTCTTC
TRBV5-1	NA	NA	TRBJ2-5	CASSLMTDPSETQYF	TGCGCCAGCAGCTTGATGACAGATCCGTCAGAGACCCAGTACTTC
TRBV29-1	NA	NA	TRBJ1-2	CSVEVREKGSYTF	TGCAGCGTTGAGGTTCGGGAAAAGGGCAGCTACACCTTC
TRBV11-3	TRBD2	NA	TRBJ2-1	CASSPGTSVEQFF	TGTGCCAGCAGCCCAGGGACTAGCGTTGAGCAGTTCTTC
TRBV14	NA	few	TRBJ1-2	CASSQVRGRIANYGYTF	TGTGCCAGCAGCCAAGTTCGGGGGAGGATAGCTAACTATGGCTACACCTTC
TRBV20-1	NA	NA	TRBJ2-5	CSADTLWTGRGEETQYF	TGCAGTGCTGACACTCTTTGGACAGGCCGGGGGGAAGAGACCCAGTACTTC
TRBV2	NA	NA	TRBJ1-4	CASSEVRGVGEKLFF	TGTGCCAGCAGTGAAGTTCGAGGGGTTGGAGAAAAACTGTTTTTT
TRBV10-1	NA	NA	TRBJ1-5	CASSEMGGGQPQHF	TGCGCCAGCAGTGAGATGGGCGGCGGTCAGCCCCAGCATTTT
TRBV2	TRBD1	NA	TRBJ1-4	CASSGDRFNEKLFF	TGTGCCAGCAGCGGGGACAGGTTTAATGAAAAACTGTTTTTT
TRBV20-1	NA	few	TRBJ1-1	CSARGGSTGTEAFF	TGCAGTGCTAGAGGGGGTAGCACGGGCACTGAAGCTTTCTTT
TRBV6-2/TRBV6-3	TRBD2	NA	TRBJ2-2	CASRPGLVRPGELFF	TGTGCCAGCCGGCCGGGACTAGTCCGGCCCGGGGAGCTGTTTTTT
TRBV29-1	TRBD2	few	TRBJ2-2	CSVETSGSSTGELFF	TGCAGCGTGGAGACTAGCGGGAGTAGCACCGGGGAGCTGTTTTTT
TRBV20-1	NA	few	TRBJ2-4	CSARVSGLAKNIQYF	TGCAGTGCTAGAGTGTCAGGGCTCGCCAAAAACATTCAGTACTTC
TRBV15	TRBD2	many	TRBJ2-3	CATSKGRDYSEYF	TGTGCCACCAGCAAGGGCCGGGACTACTCCGAGTATTTT
TRBV28	TRBD1	few	TRBJ1-2	CASSSGTGASYGYTF	TGTGCCAGCAGTAGCGGGACAGGGGCTTCCTATGGCTACACCTTC
TRBV4-1	TRBD1	NA	TRBJ2-2	CASSPGQVFNTGELFF	TGCGCCAGCAGCCCAGGACAGGTTTTCAACACCGGGGAGCTGTTTTTT
TRBV11-2	NA	NA	TRBJ2-1	CASSLSLNWEQFF	TGTGCCAGCAGCTTATCCCTAAATTGGGAGCAGTTCTTC
TRBV5-5	NA	NA	TRBJ2-5	CASSRTQGGGLETQYF	TGTGCCAGCAGCAGGACACAAGGGGGGGGCTTGGAGACCCAGTACTTC
TRBV7-9	NA	NA	TRBJ2-7	CASSLFADEQYF	TGTGCCAGCAGCTTATTCGCGGACGAGCAGTACTTC
TRBV10-3	NA	NA	TRBJ1-6	CAITAGSNSPLHF	TGTGCCATCACCGCAGGCTCGAATTCACCCCTCCACTTT
TRBV29-1	NA	few	TRBJ1-5	CSHHFGSNQPQHF	TGCAGCCACCATTTTGGTAGCAATCAGCCCCAGCATTTT
TRBV11-2	TRBD1	once	TRBJ2-7	CASSLRIPGGASHYEQYF	TGTGCCAGCAGCCTCAGGATCCCAGGGGGCGCGTCCCACTACGAGCAGTACTTC
TRBV4-3	TRBD2	NA	TRBJ2-1	CASSQVSGSYNEQFF	TGCGCCAGCAGCCAAGTTAGCGGGAGTTACAATGAGCAGTTCTTC
TRBV6-1	NA	few	TRBJ1-4	CASRGRKLNEKLFF	TGTGCCAGCAGGGGAAGAAAACTGAATGAAAAACTGTTTTTT
TRBV6-5	NA	few	TRBJ2-7	CASSYSAVYYEQYF	TGTGCCAGCAGTTACTCCGCCGTTTACTACGAGCAGTACTTC
TRBV19	TRBD2	NA	TRBJ2-1	CASSIDTGRAGIVQFF	TGTGCCAGTAGTATAGATACCGGGAGGGCCGGTATCGTACAGTTCTTC
TRBV6-5	NA	NA	TRBJ2-2	CASKSVTGELFF	TGTGCCAGCAAAAGTGTCACCGGGGAGCTGTTTTTT
TRBV12-3/TRBV12-4	NA	few	TRBJ1-5	CASSPDASNQPQHF	TGTGCCAGCAGCCCAGACGCCAGCAATCAGCCCCAGCATTTT
TRBV20-1	TRBD1	many	TRBJ2-3	CSARDLIGGMDTQYF	TGCAGTGCTAGAGATTTGATAGGGGGCATGGATACGCAGTATTTT
TRBV5-1	NA	few	TRBJ1-2	CASSLGAANYGYTF	TGCGCCAGCAGCTTGGGGGCAGCTAACTATGGCTACACCTTC
TRBV29-1	NA	few	TRBJ2-7	CSVEDRGPTVQYF	TGCAGCGTTGAAGATCGAGGACCGACAGTGCAGTACTTC
TRBV12-3/TRBV12-4	TRBD1	NA	TRBJ1-4	CASSLVTGESGKLFF	TGTGCCAGCAGTTTAGTTACAGGGGAAAGCGGAAAACTGTTTTTT
TRBV15	TRBD1	few	TRBJ2-7	CATSYGPGTGVEQYF	TGTGCCACCAGCTACGGTCCCGGGACAGGGGTCGAGCAGTACTTC
TRBV12-3/TRBV12-4	NA	few	TRBJ1-1	CASSLDGQMGNTEAFF	TGTGCCAGCAGTTTGGACGGACAGATGGGGAACACTGAAGCTTTCTTT
TRBV20-1	NA	NA	TRBJ1-2	CSARASGRRDNGYTF	TGCAGTGCTAGAGCCTCCGGCCGCAGGGACAATGGCTACACCTTC
TRBV27	TRBD2	NA	TRBJ2-2	CASSGLAGVTGELFF	TGTGCCAGCAGCGGACTAGCGGGAGTGACCGGGGAGCTGTTTTTT
TRBV30	NA	NA	TRBJ1-3	CAWGGLSGNTIYF	TGTGCCTGGGGGGGTCTCTCTGGAAACACCATATATTTT